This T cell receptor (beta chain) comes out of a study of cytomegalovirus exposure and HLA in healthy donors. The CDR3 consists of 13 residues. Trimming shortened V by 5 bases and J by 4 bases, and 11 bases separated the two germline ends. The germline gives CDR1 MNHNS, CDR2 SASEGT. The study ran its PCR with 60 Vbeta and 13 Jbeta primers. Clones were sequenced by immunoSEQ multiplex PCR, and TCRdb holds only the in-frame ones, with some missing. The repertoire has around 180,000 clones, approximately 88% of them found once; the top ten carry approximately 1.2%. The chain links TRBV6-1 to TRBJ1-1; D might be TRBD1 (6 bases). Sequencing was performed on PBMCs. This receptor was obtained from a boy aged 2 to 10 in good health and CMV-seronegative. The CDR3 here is CASSIRGVTEAFF. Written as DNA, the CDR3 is TGTGCCAGCAGTATCAGGGGAGTCACTGAAGCTTTCTTT.